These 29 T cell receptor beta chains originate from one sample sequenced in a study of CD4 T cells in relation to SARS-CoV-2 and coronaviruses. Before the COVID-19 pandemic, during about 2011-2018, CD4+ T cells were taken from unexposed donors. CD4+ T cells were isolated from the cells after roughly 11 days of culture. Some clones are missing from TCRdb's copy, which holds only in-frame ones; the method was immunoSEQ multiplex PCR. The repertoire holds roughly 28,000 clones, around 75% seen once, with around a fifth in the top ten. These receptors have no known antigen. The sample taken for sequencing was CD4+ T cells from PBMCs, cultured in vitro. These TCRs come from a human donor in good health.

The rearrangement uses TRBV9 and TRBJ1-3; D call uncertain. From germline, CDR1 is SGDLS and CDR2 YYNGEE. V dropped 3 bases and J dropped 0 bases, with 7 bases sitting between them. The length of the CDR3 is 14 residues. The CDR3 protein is CASSDRSSGNTIYF. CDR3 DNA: TGTGCCAGCAGCGATCGGAGCTCTGGAAACACCATATATTTT.

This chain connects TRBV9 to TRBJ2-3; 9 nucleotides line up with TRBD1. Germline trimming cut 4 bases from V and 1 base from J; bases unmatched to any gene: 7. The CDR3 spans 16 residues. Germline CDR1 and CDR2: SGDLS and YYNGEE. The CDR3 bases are TGTGCCAGCAGCCCACACCGGGACAGGGGCACAGATACGCAGTATTTT. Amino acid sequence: CASSPHRDRGTDTQYF.

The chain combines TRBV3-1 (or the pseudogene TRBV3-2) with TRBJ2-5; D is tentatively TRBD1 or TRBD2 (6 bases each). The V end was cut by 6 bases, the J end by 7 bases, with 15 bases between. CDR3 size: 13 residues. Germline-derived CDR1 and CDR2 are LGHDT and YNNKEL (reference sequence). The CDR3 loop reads CASRSGLRGTQYF. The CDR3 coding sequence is TGTGCCAGCAGATCGGGACTCAGGGGGACCCAGTACTTC.

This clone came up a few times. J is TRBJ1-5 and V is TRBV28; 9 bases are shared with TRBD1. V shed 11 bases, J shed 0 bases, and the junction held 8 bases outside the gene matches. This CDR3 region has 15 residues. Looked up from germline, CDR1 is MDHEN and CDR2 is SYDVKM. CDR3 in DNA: TGTGCCGCCACTACAGGGGGCGTTAGCAATCAGCCCCAGCATTTT. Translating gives CAATTGGVSNQPQHF.

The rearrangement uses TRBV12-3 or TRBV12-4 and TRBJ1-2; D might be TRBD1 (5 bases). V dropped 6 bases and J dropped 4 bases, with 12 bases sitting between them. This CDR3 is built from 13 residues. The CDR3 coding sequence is TGTGCCAGCAGAAATCAGGGATTCTATGGCTACACCTTC. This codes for CASRNQGFYGYTF.

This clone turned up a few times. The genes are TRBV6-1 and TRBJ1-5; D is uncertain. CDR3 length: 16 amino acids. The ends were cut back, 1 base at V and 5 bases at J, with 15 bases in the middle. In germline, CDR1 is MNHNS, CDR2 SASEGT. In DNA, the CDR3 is TGTGCCAGCAGTGAAGTTGACTCGGGTGGAGATCAGCCCCAGCATTTT. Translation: CASSEVDSGGDQPQHF.

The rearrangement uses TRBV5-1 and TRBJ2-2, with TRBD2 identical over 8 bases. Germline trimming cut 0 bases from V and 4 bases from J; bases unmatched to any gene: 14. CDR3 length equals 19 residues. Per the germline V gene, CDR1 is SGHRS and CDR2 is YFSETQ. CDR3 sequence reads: CASSLVWGTSGSGTGELFF. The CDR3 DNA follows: TGCGCCAGCAGCTTGGTGTGGGGGACGAGCGGGAGCGGCACCGGGGAGCTGTTTTTT.

DNA for the CDR3: TGTGCCAGCAGCGTAGGGAAAAACGGGGGGGCAAATGAGCAGTTCTTC. Its protein is CASSVGKNGGANEQFF. The gene calls are TRBV9 and TRBJ2-1; 8 bases line up with TRBD2. CDR3 length: 16 amino acids. CDR1 is SGDLS and CDR2 is YYNGEE in the germline V gene. Losses at the gene ends were 0 bases for V and 7 bases for J; bases not matched to a gene: 9.

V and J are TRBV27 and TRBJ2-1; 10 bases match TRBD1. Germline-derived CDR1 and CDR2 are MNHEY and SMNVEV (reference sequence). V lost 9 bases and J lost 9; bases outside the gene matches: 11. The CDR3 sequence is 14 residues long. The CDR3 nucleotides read TGTGCCAGAAACGGGACAGGGGAGCATGGTGAGCAGTTCTTC. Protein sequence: CARNGTGEHGEQFF.

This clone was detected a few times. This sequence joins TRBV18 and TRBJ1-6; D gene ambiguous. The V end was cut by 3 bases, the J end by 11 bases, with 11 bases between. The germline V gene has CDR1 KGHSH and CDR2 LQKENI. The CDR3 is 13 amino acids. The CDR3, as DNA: TGTGCCAGCTCACCTCGGCAAAGCCCACCCCTCCACTTT. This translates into CASSPRQSPPLHF.

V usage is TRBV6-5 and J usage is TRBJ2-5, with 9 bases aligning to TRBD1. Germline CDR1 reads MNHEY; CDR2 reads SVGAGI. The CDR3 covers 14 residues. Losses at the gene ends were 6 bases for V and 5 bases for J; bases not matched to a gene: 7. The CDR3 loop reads CASRLGQGGETQYF. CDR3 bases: TGTGCCAGCAGATTGGGACAGGGAGGGGAGACCCAGTACTTC.

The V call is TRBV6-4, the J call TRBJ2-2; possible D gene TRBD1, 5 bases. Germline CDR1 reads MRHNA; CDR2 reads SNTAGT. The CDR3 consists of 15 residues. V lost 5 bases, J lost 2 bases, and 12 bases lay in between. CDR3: CASSTGTGNTGELFF. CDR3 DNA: TGTGCCAGCAGTACAGGCACCGGAAACACCGGGGAGCTGTTTTTT.

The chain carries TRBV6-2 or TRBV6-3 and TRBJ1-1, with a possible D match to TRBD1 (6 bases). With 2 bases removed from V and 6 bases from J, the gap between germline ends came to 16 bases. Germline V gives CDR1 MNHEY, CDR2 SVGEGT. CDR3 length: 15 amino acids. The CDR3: CASSYPGGFSAEAFF. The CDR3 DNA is TGTGCCAGCAGTTACCCCGGGGGCTTTAGCGCTGAAGCTTTCTTT.

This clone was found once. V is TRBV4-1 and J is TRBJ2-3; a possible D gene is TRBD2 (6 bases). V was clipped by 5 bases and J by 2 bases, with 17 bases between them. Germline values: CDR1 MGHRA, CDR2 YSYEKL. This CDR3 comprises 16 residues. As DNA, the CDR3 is TGCGCCAGCAGCGATGCTAGCGTAGGGCCCACAGATACGCAGTATTTT. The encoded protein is CASSDASVGPTDTQYF.

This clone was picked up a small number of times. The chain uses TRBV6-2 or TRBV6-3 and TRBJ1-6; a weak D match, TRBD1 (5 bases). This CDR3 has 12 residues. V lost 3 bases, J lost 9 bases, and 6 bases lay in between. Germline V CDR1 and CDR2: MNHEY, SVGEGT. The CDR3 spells CASSYGGSPLHF. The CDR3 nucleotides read TGTGCCAGCAGTTATGGGGGTTCACCCCTCCACTTT.

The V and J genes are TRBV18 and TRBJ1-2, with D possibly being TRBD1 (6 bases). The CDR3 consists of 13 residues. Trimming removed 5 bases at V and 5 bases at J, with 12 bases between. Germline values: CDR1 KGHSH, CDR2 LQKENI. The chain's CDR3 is CASSVRGGYGYTF. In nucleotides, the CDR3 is TGTGCCAGCTCAGTCAGGGGCGGGTATGGCTACACCTTC.

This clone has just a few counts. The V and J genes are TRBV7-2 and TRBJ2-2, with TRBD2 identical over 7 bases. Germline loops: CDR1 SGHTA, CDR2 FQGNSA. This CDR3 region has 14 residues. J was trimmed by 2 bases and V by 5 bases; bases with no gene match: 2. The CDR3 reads CASSRDYNTGELFF. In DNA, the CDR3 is TGTGCCAGCAGCAGGGACTATAACACCGGGGAGCTGTTTTTT.

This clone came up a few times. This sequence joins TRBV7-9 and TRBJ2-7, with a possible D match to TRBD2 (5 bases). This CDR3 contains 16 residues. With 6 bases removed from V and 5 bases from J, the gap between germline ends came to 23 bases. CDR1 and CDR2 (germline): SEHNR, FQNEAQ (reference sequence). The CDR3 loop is CASSPSIPGLGDEQYF. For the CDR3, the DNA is TGTGCCAGCAGTCCCTCCATTCCGGGGTTGGGCGACGAGCAGTACTTC.

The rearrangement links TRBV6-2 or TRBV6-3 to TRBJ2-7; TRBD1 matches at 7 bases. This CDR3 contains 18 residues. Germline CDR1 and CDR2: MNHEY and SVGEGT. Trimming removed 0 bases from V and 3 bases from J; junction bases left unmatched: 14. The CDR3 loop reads CASSYSRDLPGQSYEQYF. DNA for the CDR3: TGTGCCAGCAGTTACTCGAGGGATTTACCGGGACAGAGCTACGAGCAGTACTTC.

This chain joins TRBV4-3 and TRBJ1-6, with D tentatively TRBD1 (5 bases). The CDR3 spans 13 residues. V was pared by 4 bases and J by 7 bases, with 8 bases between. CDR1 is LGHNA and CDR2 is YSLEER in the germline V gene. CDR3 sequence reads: CASSPRQNSPLHF. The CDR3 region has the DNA TGCGCCAGCAGCCCCCGACAGAATTCACCCCTCCACTTT.

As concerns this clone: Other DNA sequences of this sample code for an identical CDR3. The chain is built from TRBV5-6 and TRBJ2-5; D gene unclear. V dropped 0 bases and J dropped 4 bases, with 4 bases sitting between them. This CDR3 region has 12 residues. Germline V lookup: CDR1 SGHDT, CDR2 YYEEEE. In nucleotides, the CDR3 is TGTGCCAGCAGCTTGGCCGGAGAGACCCAGTACTTC. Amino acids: CASSLAGETQYF.

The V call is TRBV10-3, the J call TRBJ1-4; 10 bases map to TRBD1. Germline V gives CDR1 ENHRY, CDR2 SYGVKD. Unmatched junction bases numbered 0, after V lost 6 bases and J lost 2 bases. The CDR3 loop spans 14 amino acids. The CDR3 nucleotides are TGTGCCATCAGGGGACAGGGGACTAATGAAAAACTGTTTTTT. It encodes CAIRGQGTNEKLFF.

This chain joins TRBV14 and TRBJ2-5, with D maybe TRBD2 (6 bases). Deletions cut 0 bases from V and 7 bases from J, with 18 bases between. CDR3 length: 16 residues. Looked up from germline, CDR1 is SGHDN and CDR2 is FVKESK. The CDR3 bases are TGTGCCAGCAGCCAAGATTCGGGGGACCCCCGTGGGACCCAGTACTTC. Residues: CASSQDSGDPRGTQYF.

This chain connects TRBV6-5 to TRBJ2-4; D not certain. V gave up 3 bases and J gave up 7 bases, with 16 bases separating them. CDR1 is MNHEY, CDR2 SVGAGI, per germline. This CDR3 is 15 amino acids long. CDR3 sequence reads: CASSYDWGPVNIQYF. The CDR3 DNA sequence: TGTGCCAGCAGTTATGATTGGGGTCCGGTGAACATTCAGTACTTC.

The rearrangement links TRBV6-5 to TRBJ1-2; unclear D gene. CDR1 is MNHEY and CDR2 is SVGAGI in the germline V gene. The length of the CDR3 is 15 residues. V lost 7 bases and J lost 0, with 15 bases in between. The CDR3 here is CASTYHPETNYGYTF. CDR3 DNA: TGTGCCAGCACATACCACCCGGAGACTAACTATGGCTACACCTTC.

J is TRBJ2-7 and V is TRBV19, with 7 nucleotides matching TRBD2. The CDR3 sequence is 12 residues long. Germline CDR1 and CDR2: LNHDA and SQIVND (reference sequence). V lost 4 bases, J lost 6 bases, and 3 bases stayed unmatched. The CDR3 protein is CASSREGREQYF. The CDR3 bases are TGTGCCAGTAGTAGGGAGGGTCGCGAGCAGTACTTC.

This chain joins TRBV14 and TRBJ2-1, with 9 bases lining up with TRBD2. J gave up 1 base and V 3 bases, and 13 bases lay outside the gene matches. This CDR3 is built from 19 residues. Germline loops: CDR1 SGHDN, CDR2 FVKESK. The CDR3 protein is CASSQPEGWSGRSYNEQFF. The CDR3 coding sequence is TGTGCCAGCAGCCAGCCCGAGGGGTGGAGCGGGAGGTCCTACAATGAGCAGTTCTTC.

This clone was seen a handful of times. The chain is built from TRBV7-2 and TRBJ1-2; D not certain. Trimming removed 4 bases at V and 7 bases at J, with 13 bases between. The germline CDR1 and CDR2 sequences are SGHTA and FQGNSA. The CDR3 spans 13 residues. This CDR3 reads CASSSGPFGGYTF. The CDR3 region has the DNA TGTGCCAGCAGCTCCGGGCCATTCGGTGGCTACACCTTC.

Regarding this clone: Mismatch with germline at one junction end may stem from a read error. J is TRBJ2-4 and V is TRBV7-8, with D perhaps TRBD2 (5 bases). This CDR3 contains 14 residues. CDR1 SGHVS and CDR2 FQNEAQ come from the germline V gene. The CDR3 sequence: CASSLATPPGVQYF. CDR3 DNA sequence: TGTGCCAGCAGCCTAGCTACTCCCCCGGGCGTTCAGTACTTC.